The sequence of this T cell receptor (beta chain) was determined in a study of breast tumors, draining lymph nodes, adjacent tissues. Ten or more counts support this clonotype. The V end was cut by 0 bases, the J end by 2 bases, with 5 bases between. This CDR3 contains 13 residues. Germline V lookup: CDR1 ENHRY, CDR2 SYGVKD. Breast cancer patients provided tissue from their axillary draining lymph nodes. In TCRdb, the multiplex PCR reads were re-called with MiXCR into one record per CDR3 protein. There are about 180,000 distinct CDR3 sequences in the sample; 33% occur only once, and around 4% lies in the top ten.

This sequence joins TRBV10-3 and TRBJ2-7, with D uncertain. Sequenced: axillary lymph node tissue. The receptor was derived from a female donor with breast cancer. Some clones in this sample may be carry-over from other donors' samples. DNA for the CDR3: TGTGCCATCAGTGAGTCCTTGACCTACGAGCAGTACTTC. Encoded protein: CAISESLTYEQYF.